This is a list of T cell receptor beta chains from one sample in a study of T cells after yellow fever vaccination. TCRdb recomputed calls from the 5' RACE reads with MiXCR, one row per CDR3 protein. The sample has about 310,000 distinct CDR3 sequences, around 3.6% seen once; the top ten hold 20% to 30%. This sample comprised PBMCs, obtained on the day of the yellow fever booster vaccination. The receptors come from a man aged 18 to 35 who received the YFV17D yellow fever vaccine. Each CDR3 is given with its conserved first and last residue. Each record gives: V gene, J gene, D gene, clone size, CDR3 DNA, CDR3 protein. The D gene is left open where the match is weak. The size field is filled for only some rows; it gives once, few, many or a size class.

V gene: TRBV4-2
J gene: TRBJ2-1
D gene: NA
clone size: NA
CDR3 DNA: TGTGCCAGCAGCCATGAAGAGGGGCGTCGATTCTTC
CDR3 protein: CASSHEEGRRFF

V gene: TRBV20-1
J gene: TRBJ2-5
D gene: TRBD2
clone size: NA
CDR3 DNA: TGCAGTGCCGACTCACTCCAGCGGGGGGGCCGAGAGACCCAGTACTTC
CDR3 protein: CSADSLQRGGRETQYF

V gene: TRBV20-1
J gene: TRBJ2-6
D gene: NA
clone size: NA
CDR3 DNA: TGCAGTGCTAGATATCCGGGAGCTTCCTCTGGGGCCAACGTCCTGACTTTC
CDR3 protein: CSARYPGASSGANVLTF

V gene: TRBV5-6
J gene: TRBJ2-4
D gene: NA
clone size: many
CDR3 DNA: TGTGCCAGCAGCTTGACACAGACGATAAAAAACATTCAGTACTTC
CDR3 protein: CASSLTQTIKNIQYF

V gene: TRBV9
J gene: TRBJ1-2
D gene: TRBD1
clone size: few
CDR3 DNA: TGTGCCAGCAGCGCCGGGACAGGGGATTGGGCTCTATATGGCTACACCTTC
CDR3 protein: CASSAGTGDWALYGYTF

V gene: TRBV20-1
J gene: TRBJ2-7
D gene: NA
clone size: many
CDR3 DNA: TGCAGTGCTATCGCGGGGACCTACGAGCAGTACTTC
CDR3 protein: CSAIAGTYEQYF

V gene: TRBV19
J gene: TRBJ2-2
D gene: TRBD2
clone size: NA
CDR3 DNA: TGTGCCAGTAGACTAGCGGCACCTTTCACCGGGGAGCTGTTTTTT
CDR3 protein: CASRLAAPFTGELFF

V gene: TRBV10-3
J gene: TRBJ1-3
D gene: TRBD1
clone size: many
CDR3 DNA: TGTGCCATCAGTGAGTCCGGGACAGGGAGCTCTGGAAACACCATATATTTT
CDR3 protein: CAISESGTGSSGNTIYF

V gene: TRBV29-1
J gene: TRBJ2-1
D gene: TRBD1
clone size: NA
CDR3 DNA: TGCAGCGTAAGACAGGGGCAGTTAATGGTGCAGTTCTTC
CDR3 protein: CSVRQGQLMVQFF

V gene: TRBV7-2
J gene: TRBJ1-3
D gene: NA
clone size: NA
CDR3 DNA: TGTGCCAGCAGCCCGCCTCCCCTTGGAAACACCATATATTTT
CDR3 protein: CASSPPPLGNTIYF

V gene: TRBV10-2
J gene: TRBJ2-7
D gene: NA
clone size: many
CDR3 DNA: TGCGCCAGCAGTGCGGGGGCCGGCTACGAGCAGTACTTC
CDR3 protein: CASSAGAGYEQYF

V gene: TRBV5-1
J gene: TRBJ2-5
D gene: NA
clone size: few
CDR3 DNA: TGCGCCAGCAGCCCTATCAGCTCCGGGGAGACCCAGTACTTC
CDR3 protein: CASSPISSGETQYF

V gene: TRBV29-1
J gene: TRBJ1-5
D gene: NA
clone size: many
CDR3 DNA: TGCAGCTTTGAGGGCCAGCCGAATCAGCCCCAGCATTTT
CDR3 protein: CSFEGQPNQPQHF

V gene: TRBV30
J gene: TRBJ2-7
D gene: NA
clone size: NA
CDR3 DNA: TGTGCCTGGATGCGGGACAGCTCCTACGAGCAGTACTTC
CDR3 protein: CAWMRDSSYEQYF

V gene: TRBV7-2
J gene: TRBJ2-1
D gene: TRBD2
clone size: many
CDR3 DNA: TGTGCCAGCAGCTTAGTGGCTAGCGGGGGGGCGTGGAATGAGCAGTTCTTC
CDR3 protein: CASSLVASGGAWNEQFF

V gene: TRBV7-9
J gene: TRBJ2-5
D gene: NA
clone size: NA
CDR3 DNA: TGTGCCAGCAGCTTAGGGGCCGGCACGGAGACCCAGTACTTC
CDR3 protein: CASSLGAGTETQYF

V gene: TRBV12-3/TRBV12-4
J gene: TRBJ2-3
D gene: NA
clone size: many
CDR3 DNA: TGTGCCAGCAGTCCCCGCCCACTAGGATCATACACAGATACGCAGTATTTT
CDR3 protein: CASSPRPLGSYTDTQYF

V gene: TRBV6-1
J gene: TRBJ2-1
D gene: NA
clone size: few
CDR3 DNA: TGTGCCACCGGAAGGGGATCCTACAATGAGCAGTTCTTC
CDR3 protein: CATGRGSYNEQFF

V gene: TRBV18
J gene: TRBJ1-4
D gene: NA
clone size: many
CDR3 DNA: TGTGCCAGCTCACCCCGGACAGTAACTAATGAAAAACTGTTTTTT
CDR3 protein: CASSPRTVTNEKLFF

V gene: TRBV28
J gene: TRBJ2-6
D gene: TRBD1
clone size: few
CDR3 DNA: TGTGCCAGCACGGGACAGGGGATGATGGGGGCCAACGTCCTGACTTTC
CDR3 protein: CASTGQGMMGANVLTF

V gene: TRBV5-4
J gene: TRBJ2-7
D gene: NA
clone size: NA
CDR3 DNA: TGTGCCAGCAGCTTGGGGCTCGATCAGCAGTACTTC
CDR3 protein: CASSLGLDQQYF

V gene: TRBV7-9
J gene: TRBJ2-3
D gene: NA
clone size: many
CDR3 DNA: TGTGCCAGCAGCTTAGGGCCCCCAGGGACCACAGATACGCAGTATTTT
CDR3 protein: CASSLGPPGTTDTQYF

V gene: TRBV5-1
J gene: TRBJ2-5
D gene: NA
clone size: many
CDR3 DNA: TGCGCCAGCAGCTTGGGGACGTTGGGGGAGACCCAGTACTTC
CDR3 protein: CASSLGTLGETQYF

V gene: TRBV24-1
J gene: TRBJ1-1
D gene: NA
clone size: NA
CDR3 DNA: TGTGCCACCAGTGATTCCGGGTTTAACACTGAAGCTTTCTTT
CDR3 protein: CATSDSGFNTEAFF

V gene: TRBV2
J gene: TRBJ2-7
D gene: TRBD2
clone size: many
CDR3 DNA: TGTGCCAGCAGTCGAGGCAAGCGGGGGGGCCGTCAAGAGCAGTACTTC
CDR3 protein: CASSRGKRGGRQEQYF

V gene: TRBV5-4
J gene: TRBJ1-1
D gene: TRBD1
clone size: few
CDR3 DNA: TGTGCCAGCAGCATGACAGGGAGGGGCACTGAAGCTTTCTTT
CDR3 protein: CASSMTGRGTEAFF

V gene: TRBV20-1
J gene: TRBJ2-1
D gene: TRBD2
clone size: many
CDR3 DNA: TGCAGTGCGCCAGTAGCGGGGGATCGTGACAATGAGCAGTTCTTC
CDR3 protein: CSAPVAGDRDNEQFF

V gene: TRBV7-3
J gene: TRBJ2-1
D gene: NA
clone size: many
CDR3 DNA: TGTGCCAGCAGCTCTGGGACCCAATTCAATGAGCAGTTCTTC
CDR3 protein: CASSSGTQFNEQFF

V gene: TRBV4-3
J gene: TRBJ1-1
D gene: TRBD1
clone size: many
CDR3 DNA: TGCGCCAGCAGCCGGGACAGAAACACTGAAGCTTTCTTT
CDR3 protein: CASSRDRNTEAFF

V gene: TRBV12-3/TRBV12-4
J gene: TRBJ1-5
D gene: NA
clone size: few
CDR3 DNA: TGTGCCAGCAGTTTGCAGGTTTCTCAGCCCCAGCATTTT
CDR3 protein: CASSLQVSQPQHF

V gene: TRBV5-1
J gene: TRBJ1-6
D gene: NA
clone size: few
CDR3 DNA: TGCGCCAGCAGCGAGGGACCCGAACGAGGGACGAATTCACCCCTCCACTTT
CDR3 protein: CASSEGPERGTNSPLHF